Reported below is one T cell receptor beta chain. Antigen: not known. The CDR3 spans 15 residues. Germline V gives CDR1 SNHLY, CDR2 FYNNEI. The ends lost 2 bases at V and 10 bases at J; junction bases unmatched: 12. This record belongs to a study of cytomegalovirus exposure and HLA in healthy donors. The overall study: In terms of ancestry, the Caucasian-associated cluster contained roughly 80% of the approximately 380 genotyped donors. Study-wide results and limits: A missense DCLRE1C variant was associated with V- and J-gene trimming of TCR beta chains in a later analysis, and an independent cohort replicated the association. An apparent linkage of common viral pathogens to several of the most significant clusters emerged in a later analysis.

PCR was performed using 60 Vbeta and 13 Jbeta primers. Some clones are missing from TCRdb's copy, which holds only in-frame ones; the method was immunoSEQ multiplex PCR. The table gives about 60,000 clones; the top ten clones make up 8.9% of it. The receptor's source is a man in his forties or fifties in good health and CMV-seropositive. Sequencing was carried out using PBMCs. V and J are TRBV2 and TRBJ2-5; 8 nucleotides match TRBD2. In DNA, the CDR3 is TGTGCCAGCAGTGAAAGGGGGACTAGGGGGGGTATCCAGTACTTC. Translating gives CASSERGTRGGIQYF.